The T cell receptor (beta chain) under discussion was sequenced for a study of glioma-infiltrating T cells after dendritic cell vaccination. Method: immunoSEQ multiplex PCR; TCRdb's copy keeps in-frame clones and lacks some. The sample lists approximately 50,000 clones, 89% occurring once. Time point described: after dendritic cell vaccination, including at tumor progression/relapse. In germline, CDR1 is SGHDN, CDR2 FVKESK. V lost 1 base and J lost 4, with 8 bases in between. The CDR3 spans 14 residues. V and J are TRBV14 and TRBJ1-5, with D possibly TRBD1 on 5 matching bases. The source was blood, collected after dendritic cell vaccination. This receptor was obtained from a human donor with glioblastoma. The CDR3 DNA sequence: TGTGCCAGCAGCCAAGCGGGGGGGAATCAGCCCCAGCATTTT. It encodes CASSQAGGNQPQHF. Supplemented by reference TRBV14 and TRBJ1-5, the full variable domain reads EAGVTQFPSHSVIEKGQTVTLRCDPISGHDNLYWYRRVMGKEIKFLLHFVKESKQDESGMPNNRFLAERTGGTYSTLKVQPAELEDSGVYFCASSQAGGNQPQHFGDGTRLSIL.